What follows are 17 T cell receptor beta chains derived from one specimen sequenced in a study of T cell clonotyping in hematopoietic cell transplantation. Data came from immunoSEQ multiplex PCR; TCRdb stores just in-frame clones and leaves some out. The profile shows approximately 5,700 clones, roughly 79% of them singletons. The sample was peripheral blood mononuclear cells, taken 100 days after allogeneic stem cell transplant. The receptors come from a male patient aged 55-69 years who had an allogeneic stem cell transplant, so T cells may come from the graft donor. Some clones in this sample may be carry-over from other donors' samples.

The CDR3 DNA reads as TGTGCCAGCAGCTTACAGGGGGGGCTCACAGATACGCAGTATTTT. Amino acids: CASSLQGGLTDTQYF. The rearrangement uses TRBV7-3 and TRBJ2-3; D tentatively fits TRBD1 or TRBD2 (7 bases each). The germline V gene has CDR1 SGHTA and CDR2 FQGTGA. The CDR3 has 15 residues. With 2 bases removed from V and 2 bases from J, the gap between germline ends came to 11 bases.

The genes are TRBV7-8 and TRBJ2-7; 9 bases map to TRBD1. J gave up 2 bases and V 1 base, and 3 bases lay outside the gene matches. CDR3 size: 15 residues. CDR1 and CDR2 from the germline V gene are SGHVS and FQNEAQ. The CDR3 sequence is CASSLVGTGTYEQYF. CDR3 sequence (DNA): TGTGCCAGCAGCTTAGTCGGGACAGGGACCTACGAGCAGTACTTC.

Comment on this clone: A far larger clone is a single base away, which makes a read error likely. The V call is TRBV4-2, the J call TRBJ2-5; D gene unclear. Germline V gene lookup returns CDR1 LGHNA and CDR2 YNFKEQ. This CDR3 comprises 12 residues. The V and J ends lost 0 bases and 9 bases respectively, with 8 bases between them. The DNA for the CDR3 is TGTGCCAGCAGCCAAGATCATGGGGCCCAGTACTTC. This gives the protein CASSQDHGAQYF.

The chain carries TRBV9 and TRBJ2-1; possibly TRBD2 for D (6 bases). Germline V lookup: CDR1 SGDLS, CDR2 YYNGEE. The V end lost 5 bases, the J end lost 7 bases, and 19 bases lay between the germline ends. The CDR3 contains 15 residues. The CDR3 loop is CASSDEGGRWNEQFF. DNA of the CDR3: TGTGCCAGCAGTGATGAGGGAGGCAGGTGGAATGAGCAGTTCTTC.

This sequence joins TRBV11-3 and TRBJ2-2, with D perhaps matching TRBD1 or TRBD2 (6 bases each). The CDR3 sequence is 16 residues long. V lost 2 bases, J lost 3 bases, and 13 bases lay in between. In germline, CDR1 is SGHNT, CDR2 YENEEA. The CDR3 DNA follows: TGTGCCAGCAGCTTACGGTCGGGGGCGGACACCGGGGAGCTGTTTTTT. Translated: CASSLRSGADTGELFF.

The chain carries TRBV12-1 and TRBJ2-4; the table's D call, TRBD1, was not checked against the DNA. TRBV12-1 is a pseudogene segment. CDR3 length equals 15 residues. CDR3 DNA: TGTGCCAGCAGCAAACCAGATTTAGCCAAAAACATTCAGTACTTC. Translation: CASSKPDLAKNIQYF.

This rearrangement joins TRBV6-5 to TRBJ2-3, with TRBD2 identical over 10 bases. This CDR3 region has 15 residues. V lost 3 bases to trimming and J lost 0 bases; unmatched junction nucleotides: 0. The germline V gene encodes CDR1 MNHEY and CDR2 SVGAGI. CDR3 DNA: TGTGCCAGCAGTTATAGCGGGGGGAGCACAGATACGCAGTATTTT. Residues: CASSYSGGSTDTQYF.

The chain links TRBV10-3 to TRBJ1-2, with a weak D call TRBD1 (5 bases). With 3 bases removed from V and 4 bases from J, the gap between germline ends came to 9 bases. The CDR3 sequence is 13 residues long. Germline lookup yields CDR1 ENHRY and CDR2 SYGVKD. The DNA for the CDR3 is TGTGCCATCAGTGAAGGGACCGGCTATGGCTACACCTTC. Its translation is CAISEGTGYGYTF.

V usage is TRBV18 and J usage is TRBJ2-1; 13 positions agree with TRBD2. The germline gives CDR1 KGHSH, CDR2 LQKENI. The CDR3 length is 16 residues. V was pared by 4 bases and J by 2 bases, with 2 bases of the junction left unmatched. Here the CDR3 reads CASSRTSGSTYNEQFF. The CDR3 DNA sequence: TGTGCCAGCTCACGGACTAGCGGGAGTACCTACAATGAGCAGTTCTTC.

This chain uses TRBV5-4 with TRBJ2-1; possibly TRBD2 for D (6 bases). The CDR3 has 16 amino acids. V was clipped by 1 base and J by 7 bases, with 18 bases between them. CDR1 and CDR2 (germline): SGHNT, YYREEE (reference sequence). The CDR3, as DNA: TGTGCCAGCAGCTTGAATCTAGCGACGTCGAGAAATGAGCAGTTCTTC. Protein sequence: CASSLNLATSRNEQFF. Drawing the rest from reference TRBV5-4 and TRBJ2-1, the complete variable domain is ETGVTQSPTHLIKTRGQQVTLRCSSQSGHNTVSWYQQALGQGPQFIFQYYREEENGRGNFPPRFSGLQFPNYSSELNVNALELDDSALYLCASSLNLATSRNEQFFGPGTRLTVL.

The J gene is TRBJ1-1, the V gene TRBV7-2; a weak D match, TRBD1 (5 bases). CDR3 length: 15 residues. The germline CDR1 and CDR2 sequences are SGHTA and FQGNSA. V was shortened by 0 bases and J by 6 bases, with 14 bases between the two germline ends. In nucleotides, the CDR3 is TGTGCCAGCAGCTTAGCGGTGGGGGGTCACGCTGAAGCTTTCTTT. Translation gives CASSLAVGGHAEAFF.

The CDR3 DNA follows: TGCAGCACCGGACTAGGAGAGACCCAGTACTTC. Its translation: CSTGLGETQYF. The chain recombines TRBV20-1 with TRBJ2-5; 7 bases line up with TRBD2. The CDR3 length is 11 residues. Germline-derived CDR1 and CDR2 are DFQATT and SNEGSKA (reference sequence).

The V call is TRBV28, the J call TRBJ1-5; no definite D call. The V end lost 6 bases, the J end lost 0 bases, and 6 bases lay between the germline ends. This CDR3 comprises 13 residues. Per the germline V gene, CDR1 is MDHEN and CDR2 is SYDVKM. CDR3 sequence reads: CASSLDSNQPQHF. The CDR3 DNA reads TGTGCCAGCAGCCTAGATAGCAATCAGCCCCAGCATTTT.

The chain combines TRBV7-9 with TRBJ2-5, with unresolved D. The CDR3 contains 11 residues. The V gene's germline CDR1 is SEHNR and CDR2 FQNEAQ (reference sequence). V shed 3 bases and J shed 3 bases, with 2 bases lying between them. The CDR3 DNA is TGTGCCAGCAGCTTTAAAGAGACCCAGTACTTC. It specifies CASSFKETQYF.

The CDR3 sequence is CASSQGWSTPHEQFF. In nucleotides, the CDR3 is TGTGCCAGCAGCCAAGGGTGGAGCACCCCCCATGAGCAGTTCTTC. The chain is built from TRBV14 and TRBJ2-1; the D is unclear. The CDR3 is 15 residues long. Germline CDR1 SGHDN, CDR2 FVKESK. The V and J ends lost 1 base and 8 bases respectively, with 15 bases between them.

This clone has a single count. CDR3 bases: TGTGCCAGCAGTTTAAGTCGGCGGAAAAGAGGCTACACCTTC. Its protein product is CASSLSRRKRGYTF. This chain joins TRBV28 and TRBJ1-2; D remains unclear. The length of the CDR3 is 14 residues. Trimming shortened V by 2 bases and J by 8 bases, and 15 bases separated the two germline ends. CDR1 is MDHEN, CDR2 SYDVKM, per germline.

CDR3 in DNA: TGTGCCAGCAGTCTAGCGGGAGGGGCAGACGAGCAGTACTTC. It specifies CASSLAGGADEQYF. The rearrangement links TRBV6-5 to TRBJ2-7, with 12 bases matching TRBD2. With 5 bases clipped from V and 5 bases from J, the junction kept 4 bases outside the gene matches. Germline CDR1 and CDR2: MNHEY and SVGAGI. This CDR3 spans 14 amino acids.